These 9 T cell receptor beta chains originate from one sample sequenced in a study of neurological immune-mediated disorders. TCRdb re-called the 5' RACE reads with MiXCR, one entry per CDR3 protein. The repertoire includes about 76,000 distinct CDR3 sequences, 15% to 20% of them detected once, and roughly 15% sits in the top ten. The sample consisted of PBMCs. These receptors originate from a woman in her thirties or forties in good health.

The chain joins TRBV2 to TRBJ1-2; D remains unclear. The CDR3 loop spans 15 amino acids. V was shortened by 9 bases and J by 1 base, with 18 bases between the two germline ends. Germline V lookup: CDR1 SNHLY, CDR2 FYNNEI. The CDR3 region has the DNA TGTGCCAGTAAGGACGGCCCCCGCTTTAACTATGGCTACACCTTC. Residues: CASKDGPRFNYGYTF.

This clonotype has at least ten counts. The gene calls are TRBV20-1 and TRBJ1-4, with TRBD1 matching over 7 bases. The length of the CDR3 is 19 residues. CDR1 and CDR2 (germline): DFQATT, SNEGSKA (reference sequence). The junction had 14 bases not matched to a gene; V was cut back by 1 base and J by 0 bases. Here the CDR3 reads CSARVHRGSEVATNEKLFF. CDR3 in DNA: TGCAGTGCTAGAGTTCACAGGGGATCGGAGGTCGCAACTAATGAAAAACTGTTTTTT.

In its sample, this clonotype was seen many times. The rearrangement joins TRBV7-2 to TRBJ2-3; D may be TRBD1 or TRBD2 (5 bases each). CDR1 and CDR2 from the germline V gene are SGHTA and FQGNSA. V was shortened by 5 bases and J by 8 bases, with 11 bases between the two germline ends. This CDR3 has 12 amino acids. The CDR3 coding sequence is TGTGCCAGCAGCCCCCCGGGACGTACGCAGTATTTT. This codes for CASSPPGRTQYF.

The rearrangement uses TRBV12-3 or TRBV12-4 and TRBJ2-3; no firm D call. This CDR3 comprises 14 residues. The ends were cut back, 2 bases at V and 6 bases at J, with 12 bases in the middle. The CDR3, as DNA: TGTGCCAGCAGTTTAAGTGGGGATGAGGATACGCAGTATTTT. The encoded protein is CASSLSGDEDTQYF.

This clonotype has at least ten counts. The rearrangement joins TRBV6-2 or TRBV6-3 to TRBJ1-5; D unclear. The germline V gene encodes CDR1 MNHEY and CDR2 SVGEGT. The length of the CDR3 is 14 residues. The V end was cut by 6 bases, the J end by 7 bases, with 16 bases between. The CDR3 here is CASSFTALRQPQHF. The CDR3 DNA reads TGTGCCAGCAGCTTTACCGCCTTGCGACAGCCCCAGCATTTT.

The sample holds many counts of this clonotype. V is TRBV7-2 and J is TRBJ2-7; 7 nucleotides align to TRBD1. The CDR3 length is 13 residues. Germline values: CDR1 SGHTA, CDR2 FQGNSA. The J segment lost 4 bases and the V segment lost 3 bases, leaving 3 bases of the junction unmatched. CDR3 DNA sequence: TGTGCCAGCAGCTTTGGGACAGAATACGAGCAGTACTTC. Translated, it gives CASSFGTEYEQYF.

This clonotype was detected many times. The chain combines TRBV7-2 with TRBJ2-3; D assignment may be TRBD1 or TRBD2 (5 bases each). CDR3 size: 18 residues. The germline V gene has CDR1 SGHTA and CDR2 FQGNSA. Trimming left V 6 bases short and J 0 bases short, with 22 bases between. For the CDR3, the DNA is TGTGCCAGCAGTCCGAACGGGGCACGCGGTCTGAGCACAGATACGCAGTATTTT. Its translation: CASSPNGARGLSTDTQYF.

Ten or more counts support this clonotype. The chain uses TRBV5-1 and TRBJ2-1, with D possibly called TRBD1 or TRBD2 (5 bases each). This CDR3 contains 16 residues. Germline values: CDR1 SGHRS, CDR2 YFSETQ. The germline V and J ends were trimmed by 7 bases and 0 bases, with 17 bases remaining between them. CDR3 DNA: TGCGCCAGCGGAAGGGACGGGGATAGCTCCTACAATGAGCAGTTCTTC. Amino acids: CASGRDGDSSYNEQFF.

Regarding this clonotype: A single base separates this from a much larger clone, so it may be a read error. The V call is TRBV7-8, the J call TRBJ2-5, with TRBD1 identical over 7 bases. The CDR3 contains 16 residues. Germline CDR1 SGHVS, CDR2 FQNEAQ. The CDR3, as DNA: TGTTCCAGCAGCTTAGGGTCATCAGGGGGAAAGGAGACCCAGTACTTC. It is translated as CSSSLGSSGGKETQYF.